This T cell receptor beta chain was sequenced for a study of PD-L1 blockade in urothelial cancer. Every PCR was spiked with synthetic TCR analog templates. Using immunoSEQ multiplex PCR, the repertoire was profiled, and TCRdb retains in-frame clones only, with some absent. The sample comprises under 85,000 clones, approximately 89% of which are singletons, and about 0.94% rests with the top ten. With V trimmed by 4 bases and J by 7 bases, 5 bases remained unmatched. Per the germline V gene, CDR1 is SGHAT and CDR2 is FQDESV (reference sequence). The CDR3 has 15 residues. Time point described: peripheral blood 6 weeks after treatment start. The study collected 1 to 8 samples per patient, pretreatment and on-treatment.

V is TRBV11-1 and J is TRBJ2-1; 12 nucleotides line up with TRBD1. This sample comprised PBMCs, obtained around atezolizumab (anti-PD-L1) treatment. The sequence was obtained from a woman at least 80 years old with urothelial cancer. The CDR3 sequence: CASSSGTGGKNEQFF. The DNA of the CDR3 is TGTGCCAGCAGCTCCGGGACAGGGGGCAAGAATGAGCAGTTCTTC.